A selection of T cell receptor beta chains follows, all from one sample in a study of blood T cells in healthy people across ages. Each CDR3 protein is one row after TCRdb ran MiXCR on the 5' RACE reads. The table includes about 1,500,000 distinct CDR3 sequences, approximately 28% detected once. The sequencing sample was made of blood. All receptors derive from a woman aged 25 to 45 in good health. CDR3s leave out the opening cysteine and the closing phenylalanine or tryptophan. Each record gives: V gene, CDR3 protein.

V: TRBV28
CDR3: ASSYSSPPGQMNTEAF

V: TRBV9
CDR3: ASPSFPGANVLT

V: TRBV20-1
CDR3: SAGGIGVGKNIQY

V: TRBV29-1
CDR3: SVVWGSSEQF

V: TRBV20-1
CDR3: SATEPPYGYT

V: TRBV6-5
CDR3: ASSYSNQGVSYEQY

V: TRBV29-1
CDR3: SVEEGVSYEQY

V: TRBV5-1
CDR3: ASSLDVGARTDTQY

V: TRBV15
CDR3: ATSRDPTSGYEQY

V: TRBV3-1
CDR3: ASSRRTGDPGIYEQY

V: TRBV4-3
CDR3: ASSPRAGQGNYNEQF

V: TRBV20-1
CDR3: SARDPVNYGYT

V: TRBV12-3/TRBV12-4
CDR3: ASSPTGGDEQF

V: TRBV11-2
CDR3: ASSRTRTGGFGYT

V: TRBV29-1
CDR3: STSQGTETQY

V: TRBV7-2
CDR3: ASSPRTSAIYEQY

V: TRBV29-1
CDR3: SVRDQTDTQY

V: TRBV29-1
CDR3: SVDRLAGVLSNEQF

V: TRBV24-1
CDR3: ATSGPSRQETQY

V: TRBV7-9
CDR3: ASGPTASSYEQY

V: TRBV5-1
CDR3: ASSFGSPDTQY

V: TRBV7-3
CDR3: ASSSGLANTGELF

V: TRBV7-2
CDR3: ASSLVWGSQY

V: TRBV5-1
CDR3: ASSFVSSGRTEQY

V: TRBV4-1
CDR3: ASSQETAADQHMARGGYGYT

V: TRBV19
CDR3: ASRGKSAGYEQY

V: TRBV5-1
CDR3: ASSSGTGVMDTEAF

V: TRBV20-1
CDR3: SAAAWGPGETQY

V: TRBV24-1
CDR3: ATSDATDTQY